This T cell receptor (beta chain) was retrieved from a study of Ad26.COV2.S vaccination and SARS-CoV-2 variants. Study findings and constraints: Measures of TCR breadth and depth may have fallen short of total T cell responses.

CDR1 is SQVTM and CDR2 is ANQGSEA in the germline V gene. The CDR3 spans 13 residues. The V gene lost 4 bases and the J gene lost 8 bases, with 14 bases spanning the gap. Clones were read by immunoSEQ multiplex PCR, and TCRdb kept only the in-frame ones, dropping some. The sample contains fewer than 500,000 clones, about 90% of which appear only once. A remark on this clone: Its antigen is unidentified.

Described treatment: approximately 18 received Ad26.COV2.S at low or high dose, single or two shots; about 5 received placebo; per-sample allocation not given. Samples came from day 63 after the first vaccine or placebo injection. A Boston donor was an adult aged 18-55 years. The receptor was derived from a person aged 18 to 65 who received the Ad26.COV2.S COVID-19 vaccine or a placebo. Sequenced material: peripheral blood, taken in a trial of Ad26.COV2.S vaccine versus placebo. This chain connects TRBV29-1 to TRBJ1-4; D gene uncertain. CDR3 loop: CSVGRGGEEKLFF. DNA for the CDR3: TGCAGCGTTGGTCGGGGAGGAGAGGAAAAACTGTTTTTT.